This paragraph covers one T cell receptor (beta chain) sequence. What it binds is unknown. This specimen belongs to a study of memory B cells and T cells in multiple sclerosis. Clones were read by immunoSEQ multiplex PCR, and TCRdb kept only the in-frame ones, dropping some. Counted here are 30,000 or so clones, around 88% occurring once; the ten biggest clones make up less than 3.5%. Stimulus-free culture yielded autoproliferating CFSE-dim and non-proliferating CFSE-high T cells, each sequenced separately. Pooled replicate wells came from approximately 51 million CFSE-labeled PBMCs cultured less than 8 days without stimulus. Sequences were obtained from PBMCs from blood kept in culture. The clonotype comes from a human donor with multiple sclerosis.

CDR3 in amino acids: CASSPRGTFSYEQYF. The CDR3 DNA reads as TGTGCCAGCAGTCCCCGTGGCACCTTCTCCTACGAGCAGTACTTC. This chain connects TRBV27 to TRBJ2-7; D gene uncertain. The CDR3 extends over 15 amino acids. V lost 5 bases and J lost 0, with 14 bases in between. Germline assignment: CDR1 MNHEY and CDR2 SMNVEV (reference sequence).